This TCR beta chain stems from a study of shared clonotypes between healthy human individuals (dated by TCRdb to 2019 to 2021). Background on the whole study: The cohort included three men and a couple of women between 18 and 49 years of age. For each donor, three plates each were used for CD4 naive and CD4 memory, two plates were used for CD8 naive, and one plate was used for CD8 memory. To estimate repertoire size and how much clonotype sharing occurs between individuals, the study deeply sequenced the blood TCR repertoires of several healthy adults. To increase sequencing depth and limit assay-specific biases, different laboratories used diverse techniques to prepare libraries and sequence TCR repertoires. Between about 0.8 and 9 billion PBMCs per donor were obtained by leukapheresis.

For the CD8 naive samples, CD45RO-negative cells were positively selected for CCR7, yielding a CD45RA+CCR7+ population from which TemRA cells were excluded. Healthy HIV-negative adults with no recently reported acute infections or vaccinations were included as donors. All donors were Caucasian adults living in Nashville, Tennessee, USA. Blood was collected by leukapheresis, and PBMCs were isolated by Ficoll-Histopaque density gradient centrifugation and then cryopreserved in liquid nitrogen vapor phase. Analytical flow cytometry was used to check the purity and quantity of each magnetically sorted T cell population. Each sorted fraction had its genomic DNA isolated and then quantified by UV absorbance on a Nanodrop 2000c. TCR CDR3 regions were amplified from genomic DNA by multiplex PCR using the deep immunoSEQ assay. Extracted genomic DNA from each cell subset was spread evenly across all wells of several immunoSEQ 96-well plates, with each plate serving as a replicate. For sorted subsets, approximately 200 ng of genomic DNA, equivalent to 25,000 to 35,000 T cell genomes, went into each replicate PCR. The purified libraries were quantified using a Qubit 3.0 fluorometer, sized with a Bioanalyzer 2100, and then quantified again using the KAPA Library Quantification kit. Every immunoSEQ 96-well plate was sequenced on a dedicated single-read 150-cycle Illumina NextSeq 550 flow cell. On the authors' methods: Because the immunoSEQ output held only junctional sequences and lacked quality scores, the filtering could not match the filtering applied to full-length reads. To assign V/J genes and CDR3, sequences were annotated against IMGT germline references using PyIR, a Python wrapper for IgBLAST v1.9. Reads were filtered out if the reads had weak V/J assignments (E-value above 1e-6), no CDR3, stop codons, out-of-frame junctions, or ambiguous translated residues. V3J clonotypes were defined by identical inferred V gene, J gene, and CDR3 amino acid sequence. Percentage overlap between repertoires was computed as shared unique clonotypes divided by the size of the smaller repertoire. Repertoire richness was assessed with RTK rarefaction, the Chao1 estimator, and Recon v2.1 estimates of unobserved clonotypes. Generation probabilities were computed with OLGA for all TCRbeta clonotypes obtained by the gDNA method from a handful of donors. TCRdb limited this immuneACCESS table to in-frame rearrangements with V and J called. A share of clones is missing; checked studies link under half to unresolved V genes, and the rest is unexplained. V and J calls and clone size are given by that table; D and trimming were obtained from the DNA. In this sample the table shows approximately 2,000,000 clones, roughly 93% of which occur a single time. The top ten clonotypes cover 1.5% to 2% of the sample.

What the study reported, not specific to this receptor: Rarefaction of sorted-subset datasets indicated incomplete sequencing despite the large sequencing depth. The genetic and exposure-history diversity represented was limited by the small number of donors. Naive subsets generally had larger estimated clonotype richness than memory subsets. Based on pairwise subsampling, the degree of clonotype sharing among donors was expected to be affected by sequencing depth. Compared with non-shared clonotypes, the clonotypes found in all four sorted-subset donors had higher generation probabilities. Sampling was limited to blood, and TCR repertoires in tissue likely differ from TCR repertoires in blood. Across a few donors, around 5% of naive CD4, more than 3% of naive CD8, roughly 2.2% of memory CD4, and 0.4% of memory CD8 clonotypes were shared.

A note on this clone: No cognate antigen has been identified for it. Per-nucleotide qualities are absent, and no much larger clonotype sits a single base away.

CDR1 and CDR2, per the germline V gene, are ENHRY and SYGVKD. V is reduced by 0 bases and J by 0 bases, leaving a spacing of 11 bases between them. From cysteine to phenylalanine, the CDR3 is 17 amino acids long. Only the CDR3 DNA stays, 51 bases, in frame from base 1. The rearrangement combines TRBV10-3 with TRBJ2-2; the D element might be TRBD1 or TRBD2, as each aligns at 5 bases. Sequenced input: naive CD8+ T cells from PBMCs. The sample's cell subset or site label is to be understood as: CD45RA+CCR7+. This TCR derives from a man between 18 and 35 years old in good health. Some clones in this sample may be carry-over from other donors' samples. The CDR3 protein is CAISESGTEANTGELFF. The DNA sequence is given as TGTGCCATCAGTGAGTCAGGGACGGAGGCGAACACCGGGGAGCTGTTTTTT.